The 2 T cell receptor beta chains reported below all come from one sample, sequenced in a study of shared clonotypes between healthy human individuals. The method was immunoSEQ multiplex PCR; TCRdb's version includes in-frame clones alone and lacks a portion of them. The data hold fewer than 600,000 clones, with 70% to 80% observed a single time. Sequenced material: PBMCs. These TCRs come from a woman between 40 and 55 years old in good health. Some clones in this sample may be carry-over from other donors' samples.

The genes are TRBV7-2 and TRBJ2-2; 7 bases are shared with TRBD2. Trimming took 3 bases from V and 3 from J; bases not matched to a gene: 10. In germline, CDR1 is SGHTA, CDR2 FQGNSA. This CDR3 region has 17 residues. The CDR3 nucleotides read TGTGCCAGCAGCTTGACCTCAAGTGGGGGGGACACCGGGGAGCTGTTTTTT. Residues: CASSLTSSGGDTGELFF. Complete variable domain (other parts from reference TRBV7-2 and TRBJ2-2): GAGVSQSPSNKVTEKGKDVELRCDPISGHTALYWYRQSLGQGLEFLIYFQGNSAPDKSGLPSDRFSAERTGGSVSTLTIQRTQQEDSAVYLCASSLTSSGGDTGELFFGEGSRLTVL.

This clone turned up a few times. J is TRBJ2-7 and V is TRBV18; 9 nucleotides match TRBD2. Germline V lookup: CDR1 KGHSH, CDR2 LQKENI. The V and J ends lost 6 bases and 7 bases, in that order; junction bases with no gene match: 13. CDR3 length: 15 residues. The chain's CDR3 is CASSPLVAGDREQYF. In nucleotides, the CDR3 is TGTGCCAGCTCTCCCCTGGTAGCGGGAGATCGGGAGCAGTACTTC.